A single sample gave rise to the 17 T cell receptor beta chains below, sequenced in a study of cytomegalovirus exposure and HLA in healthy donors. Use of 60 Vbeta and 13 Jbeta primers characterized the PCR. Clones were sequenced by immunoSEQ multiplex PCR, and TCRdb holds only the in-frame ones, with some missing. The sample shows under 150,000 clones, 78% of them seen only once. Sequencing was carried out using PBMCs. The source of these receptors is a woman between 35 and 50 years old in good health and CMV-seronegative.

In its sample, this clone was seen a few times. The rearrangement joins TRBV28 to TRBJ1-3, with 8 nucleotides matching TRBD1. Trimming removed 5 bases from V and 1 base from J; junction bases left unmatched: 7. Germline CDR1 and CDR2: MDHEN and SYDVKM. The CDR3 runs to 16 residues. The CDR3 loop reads CASSPTGQGSGNTIYF. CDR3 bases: TGTGCCAGCAGTCCCACCGGACAGGGTTCTGGAAACACCATATATTTT. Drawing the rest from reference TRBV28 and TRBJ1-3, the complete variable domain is DVKVTQSSRYLVKRTGEKVFLECVQDMDHENMFWYRQDPGLGLRLIYFSYDVKMKEKGDIPEGYSVSREKKERFSLILESASTNQTSMYLCASSPTGQGSGNTIYFGEGSWLTVV.

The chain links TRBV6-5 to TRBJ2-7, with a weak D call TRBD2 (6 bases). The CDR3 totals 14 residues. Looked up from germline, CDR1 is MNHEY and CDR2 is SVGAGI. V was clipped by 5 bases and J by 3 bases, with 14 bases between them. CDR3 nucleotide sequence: TGTGCCAGCAGTAATTCCGGGAGCCACTACGAGCAGTACTTC. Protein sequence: CASSNSGSHYEQYF.

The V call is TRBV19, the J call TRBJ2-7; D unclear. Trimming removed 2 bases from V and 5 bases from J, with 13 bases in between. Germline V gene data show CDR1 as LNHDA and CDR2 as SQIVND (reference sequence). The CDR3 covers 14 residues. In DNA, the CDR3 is TGTGCCAGTAGTATACCGTCCCTAAGCCACGAGCAGTACTTC. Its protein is CASSIPSLSHEQYF.

The CDR3 bases are TGCGCCAGCGGGCCCGCGGGGGGGACCCCCTACGAGCAGTACTTC. It translates to CASGPAGGTPYEQYF. The rearrangement uses TRBV5-1 and TRBJ2-7, with 9 bases matching TRBD2. Germline V gene sequence: CDR1 SGHRS, CDR2 YFSETQ. This CDR3 is built from 15 residues. Trimming removed 7 bases from V and 2 bases from J; junction bases left unmatched: 10.

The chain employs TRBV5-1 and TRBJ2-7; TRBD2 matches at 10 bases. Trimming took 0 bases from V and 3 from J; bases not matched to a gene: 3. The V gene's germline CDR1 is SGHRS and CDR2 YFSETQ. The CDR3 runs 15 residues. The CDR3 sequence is CASSLAGTSVYEQYF. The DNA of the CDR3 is TGCGCCAGCAGCTTGGCCGGGACTAGCGTCTACGAGCAGTACTTC.

The CDR3 coding sequence is TGTGCCAGCAGCGCCGGGAGTCGGACTAGCACAGATACGCAGTATTTT. Its translation: CASSAGSRTSTDTQYF. The chain combines TRBV9 with TRBJ2-3, with TRBD2 as a possible D gene (6 bases). This CDR3 is built from 16 residues. The germline CDR1 and CDR2 sequences are SGDLS and YYNGEE. Trimming took off 3 bases at V and 0 bases at J, with 14 bases between the two ends.

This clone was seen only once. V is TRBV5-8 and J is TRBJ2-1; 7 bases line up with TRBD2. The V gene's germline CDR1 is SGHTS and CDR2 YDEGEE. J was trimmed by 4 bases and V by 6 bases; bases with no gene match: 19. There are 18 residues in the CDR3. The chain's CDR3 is CASTQASGDTLVYNEQFF. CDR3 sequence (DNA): TGTGCCAGCACCCAAGCTAGCGGAGACACCTTAGTTTACAATGAGCAGTTCTTC.

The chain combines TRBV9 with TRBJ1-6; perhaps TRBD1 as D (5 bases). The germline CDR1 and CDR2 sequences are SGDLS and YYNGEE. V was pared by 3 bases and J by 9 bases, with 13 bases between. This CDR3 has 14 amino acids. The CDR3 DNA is TGTGCCAGCAGCGGGGGGGGTGGAAGTTCACCCCTCCACTTT. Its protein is CASSGGGGSSPLHF.

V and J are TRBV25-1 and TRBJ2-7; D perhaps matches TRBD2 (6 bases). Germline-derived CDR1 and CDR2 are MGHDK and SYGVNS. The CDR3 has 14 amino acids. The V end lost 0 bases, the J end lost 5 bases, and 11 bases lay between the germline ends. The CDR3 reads CASSEYGGLDEQYF. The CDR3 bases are TGTGCCAGCAGTGAATATGGAGGGCTCGACGAGCAGTACTTC.

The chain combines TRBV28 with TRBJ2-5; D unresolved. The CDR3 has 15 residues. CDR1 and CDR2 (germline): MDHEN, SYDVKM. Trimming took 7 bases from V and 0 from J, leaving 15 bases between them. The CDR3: CASTSSPGYQETQYF. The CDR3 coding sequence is TGTGCCAGCACCTCTTCTCCCGGGTACCAAGAGACCCAGTACTTC.

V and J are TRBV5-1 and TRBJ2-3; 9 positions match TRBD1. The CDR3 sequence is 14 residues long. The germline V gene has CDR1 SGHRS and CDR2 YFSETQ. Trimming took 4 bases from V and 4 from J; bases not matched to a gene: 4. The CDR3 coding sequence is TGCGCCAGCAGCCAAAGGACAGGGGCAGATACGCAGTATTTT. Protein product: CASSQRTGADTQYF. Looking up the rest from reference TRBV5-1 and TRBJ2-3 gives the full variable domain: KAGVTQTPRYLIKTRGQQVTLSCSPISGHRSVSWYQQTPGQGLQFLFEYFSETQRNKGNFPGRFSGRQFSNSRSEMNVSTLELGDSALYLCASSQRTGADTQYFGPGTRLTVL.

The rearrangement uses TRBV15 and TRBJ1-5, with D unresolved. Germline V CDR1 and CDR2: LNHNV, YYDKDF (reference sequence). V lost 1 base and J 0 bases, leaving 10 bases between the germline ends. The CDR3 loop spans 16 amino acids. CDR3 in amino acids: CATSRAPLNSNQPQHF. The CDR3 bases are TGTGCCACCAGCAGAGCCCCGCTAAATAGCAATCAGCCCCAGCATTTT.

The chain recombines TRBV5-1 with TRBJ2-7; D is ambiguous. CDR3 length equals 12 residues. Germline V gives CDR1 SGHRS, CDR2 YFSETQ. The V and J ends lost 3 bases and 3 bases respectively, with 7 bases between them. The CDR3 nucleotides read TGCGCCAGCAGCTACGACTTCTACGAGCAGTACTTC. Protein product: CASSYDFYEQYF.

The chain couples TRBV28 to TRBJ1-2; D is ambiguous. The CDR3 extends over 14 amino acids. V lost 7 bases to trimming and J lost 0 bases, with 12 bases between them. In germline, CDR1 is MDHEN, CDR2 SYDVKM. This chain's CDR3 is CASISGGTNYGYTF. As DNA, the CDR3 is TGTGCCAGCATATCGGGTGGAACTAACTATGGCTACACCTTC.

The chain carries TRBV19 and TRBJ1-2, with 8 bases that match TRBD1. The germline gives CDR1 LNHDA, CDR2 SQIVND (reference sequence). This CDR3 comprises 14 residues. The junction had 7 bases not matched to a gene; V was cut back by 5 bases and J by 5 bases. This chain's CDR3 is CASSFGQGGYGYTF. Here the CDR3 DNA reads TGTGCCAGTAGTTTCGGACAGGGAGGGTATGGCTACACCTTC.

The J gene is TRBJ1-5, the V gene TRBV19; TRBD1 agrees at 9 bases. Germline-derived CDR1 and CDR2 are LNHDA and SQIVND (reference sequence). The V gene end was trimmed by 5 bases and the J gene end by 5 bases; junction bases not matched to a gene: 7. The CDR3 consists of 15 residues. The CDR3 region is CASSAGQGNDQPQHF. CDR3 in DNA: TGTGCCAGTAGTGCAGGACAGGGGAACGATCAGCCCCAGCATTTT.

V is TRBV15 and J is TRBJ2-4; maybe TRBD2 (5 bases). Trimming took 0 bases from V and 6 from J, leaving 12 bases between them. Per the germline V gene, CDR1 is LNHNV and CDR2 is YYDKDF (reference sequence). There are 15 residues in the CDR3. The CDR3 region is CATSRDPGVGNIQYF. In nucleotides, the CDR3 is TGTGCCACCAGCAGAGATCCCGGGGTTGGAAACATTCAGTACTTC. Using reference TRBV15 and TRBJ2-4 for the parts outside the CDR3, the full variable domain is DAMVIQNPRYQVTQFGKPVTLSCSQTLNHNVMYWYQQKSSQAPKLLFHYYDKDFNNEADTPDNFQSRRPNTSFCFLDIRSPGLGDTAMYLCATSRDPGVGNIQYFGAGTRLSVL.